This T cell receptor beta chain was observed in a study of T cells in Graves' hyperthyroidism and ophthalmopathy. This clonotype has ten or more counts. Its antigen is not identified. Regions amplified from RNA transcripts were the TCR beta CDR3 regions. The primer set for the first-round RT-PCR of the TCR CDR3 was HTBI. TCRdb fed the multiplex PCR reads into MiXCR, producing one record per CDR3 protein. Among 300,000 to 450,000 distinct CDR3 sequences listed, 15% were seen once. Patients showing uncontrolled infection, other autoimmune disease, pregnancy or lactation were ineligible. Approximately 10 ml of fresh peripheral blood supplied the PBMCs. Germline V CDR1 and CDR2: SGHRS, YFSETQ. Trimming left V 2 bases short and J 2 bases short, with 11 bases between. CDR3 size: 15 residues. Study results and limitations: Most thyroid clonotypes expanded above 0.001 appeared in blood too.

The gene calls are TRBV5-1 and TRBJ1-5; the D is unclear. The sample taken for sequencing was blood. The receptor's source is a woman aged 25 to 39 with Graves' hyperthyroidism. CDR3 in DNA: TGCGCCAGCAGCTTTTCAGGCCAGGGCAATCAGCCCCAGCATTTT. It is translated as CASSFSGQGNQPQHF. Full variable domain (missing parts from reference TRBV5-1 and TRBJ1-5): KAGVTQTPRYLIKTRGQQVTLSCSPISGHRSVSWYQQTPGQGLQFLFEYFSETQRNKGNFPGRFSGRQFSNSRSEMNVSTLELGDSALYLCASSFSGQGNQPQHFGDGTRLSIL.